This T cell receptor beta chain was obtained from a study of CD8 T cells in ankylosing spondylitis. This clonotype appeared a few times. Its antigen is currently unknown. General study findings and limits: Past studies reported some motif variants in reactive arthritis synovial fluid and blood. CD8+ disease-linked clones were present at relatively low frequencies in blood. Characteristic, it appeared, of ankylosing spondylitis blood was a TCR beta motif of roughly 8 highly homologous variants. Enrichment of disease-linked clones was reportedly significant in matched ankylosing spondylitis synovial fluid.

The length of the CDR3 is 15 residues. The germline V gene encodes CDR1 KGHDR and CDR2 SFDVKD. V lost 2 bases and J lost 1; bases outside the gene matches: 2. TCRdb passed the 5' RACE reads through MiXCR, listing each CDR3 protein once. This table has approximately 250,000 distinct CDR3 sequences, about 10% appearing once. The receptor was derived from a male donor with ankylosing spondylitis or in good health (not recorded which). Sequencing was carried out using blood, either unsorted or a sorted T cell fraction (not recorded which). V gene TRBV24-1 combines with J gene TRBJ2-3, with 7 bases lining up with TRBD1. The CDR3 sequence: CATSDSGQRTDTQYF. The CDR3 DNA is TGTGCCACCAGTGATTCGGGACAGCGCACAGATACGCAGTATTTT.